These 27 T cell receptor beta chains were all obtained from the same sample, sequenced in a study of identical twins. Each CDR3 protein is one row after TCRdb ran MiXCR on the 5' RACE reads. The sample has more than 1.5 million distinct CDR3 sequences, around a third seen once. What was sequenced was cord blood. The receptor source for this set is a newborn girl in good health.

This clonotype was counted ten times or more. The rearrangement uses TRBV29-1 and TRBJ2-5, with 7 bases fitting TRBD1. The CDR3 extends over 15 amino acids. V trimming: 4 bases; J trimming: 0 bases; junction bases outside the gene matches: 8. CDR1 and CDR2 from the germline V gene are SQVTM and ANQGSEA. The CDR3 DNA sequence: TGCAGCGTTGCGGTTGACAGGGCCCACCAAGAGACCCAGTACTTC. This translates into CSVAVDRAHQETQYF.

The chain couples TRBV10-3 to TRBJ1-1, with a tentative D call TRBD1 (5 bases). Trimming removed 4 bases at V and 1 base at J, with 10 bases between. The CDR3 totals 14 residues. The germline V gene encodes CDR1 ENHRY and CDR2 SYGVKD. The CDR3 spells CAISAPDRNTEAFF. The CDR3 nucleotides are TGTGCCATCAGTGCCCCTGACAGGAACACTGAAGCTTTCTTT.

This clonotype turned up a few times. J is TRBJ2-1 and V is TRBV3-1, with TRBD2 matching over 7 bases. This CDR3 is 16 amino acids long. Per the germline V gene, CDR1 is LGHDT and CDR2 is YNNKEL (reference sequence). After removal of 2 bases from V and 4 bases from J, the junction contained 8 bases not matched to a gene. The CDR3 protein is CASSQFGLGIYNEQFF. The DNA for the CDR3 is TGTGCCAGCAGCCAATTCGGACTAGGTATATACAATGAGCAGTTCTTC.

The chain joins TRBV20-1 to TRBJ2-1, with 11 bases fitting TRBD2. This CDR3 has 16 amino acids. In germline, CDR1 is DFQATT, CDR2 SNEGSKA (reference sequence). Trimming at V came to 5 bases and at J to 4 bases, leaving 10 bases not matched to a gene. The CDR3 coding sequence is TGCAGTGCTTTAGACCTACTAGCGGGAGTTTACAATGAGCAGTTCTTC. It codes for CSALDLLAGVYNEQFF.

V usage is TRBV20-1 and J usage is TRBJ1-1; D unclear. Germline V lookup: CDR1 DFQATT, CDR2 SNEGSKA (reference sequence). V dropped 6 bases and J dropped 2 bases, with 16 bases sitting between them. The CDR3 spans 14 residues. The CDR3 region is CSAPTAEGNTEAFF. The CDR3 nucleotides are TGCAGTGCCCCTACCGCGGAGGGTAACACTGAAGCTTTCTTT.

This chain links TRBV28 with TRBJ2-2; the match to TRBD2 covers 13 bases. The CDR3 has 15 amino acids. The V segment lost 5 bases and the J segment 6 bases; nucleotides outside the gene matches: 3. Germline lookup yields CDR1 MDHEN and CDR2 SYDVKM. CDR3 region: CASSPLAGGPGELFF. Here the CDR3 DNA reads TGTGCCAGCAGTCCACTAGCGGGAGGGCCCGGGGAGCTGTTTTTT.

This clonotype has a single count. CDR3 protein: CASSQGPGETEAFF. In nucleotides, the CDR3 is TGTGCCAGCAGCCAAGGTCCGGGGGAAACTGAAGCTTTCTTT. The V gene is TRBV4-2, the J gene TRBJ1-1; D is perhaps TRBD1 (5 bases). The CDR3 is 14 residues long. Germline V gene sequence: CDR1 LGHNA, CDR2 YNFKEQ. Between the trimmed V and J ends, which lost 1 base and 5 bases, there was a span of 11 bases.

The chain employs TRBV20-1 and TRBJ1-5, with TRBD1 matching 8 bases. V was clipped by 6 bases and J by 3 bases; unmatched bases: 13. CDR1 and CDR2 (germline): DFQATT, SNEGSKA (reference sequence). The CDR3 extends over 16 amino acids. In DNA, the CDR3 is TGCAGTGCCCTCCTCGACAGGGGAGCTTTCAATCAGCCCCAGCATTTT. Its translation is CSALLDRGAFNQPQHF.

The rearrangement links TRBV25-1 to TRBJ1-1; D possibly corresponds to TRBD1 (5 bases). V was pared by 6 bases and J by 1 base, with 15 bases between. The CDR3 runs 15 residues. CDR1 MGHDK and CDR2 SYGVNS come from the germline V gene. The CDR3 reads CASSPWGLPNTEAFF. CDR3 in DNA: TGTGCCAGCAGCCCTTGGGGACTCCCGAACACTGAAGCTTTCTTT.

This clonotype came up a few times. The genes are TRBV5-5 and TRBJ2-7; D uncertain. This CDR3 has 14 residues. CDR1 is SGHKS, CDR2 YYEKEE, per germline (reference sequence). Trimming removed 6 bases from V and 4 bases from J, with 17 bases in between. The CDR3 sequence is CASTPGSLTYEQYF. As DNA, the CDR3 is TGTGCCAGCACCCCCGGATCTCTTACGTACGAGCAGTACTTC.

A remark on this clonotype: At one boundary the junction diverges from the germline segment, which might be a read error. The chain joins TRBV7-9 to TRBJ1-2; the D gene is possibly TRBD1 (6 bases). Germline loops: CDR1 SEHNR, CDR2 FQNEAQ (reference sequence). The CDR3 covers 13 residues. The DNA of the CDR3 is TGTGCCAGCAGCTTTACAGGGCAGGGCGGCTGCAGCTTC. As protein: CASSFTGQGGCSF.

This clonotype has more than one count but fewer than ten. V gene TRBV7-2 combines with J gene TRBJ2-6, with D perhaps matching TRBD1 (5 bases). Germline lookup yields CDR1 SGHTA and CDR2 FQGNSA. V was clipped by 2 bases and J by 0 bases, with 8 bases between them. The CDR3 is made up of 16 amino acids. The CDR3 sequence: CASSLQGRSGANVLTF. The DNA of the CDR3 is TGTGCCAGCAGCTTACAGGGCCGCTCTGGGGCCAACGTCCTGACTTTC.

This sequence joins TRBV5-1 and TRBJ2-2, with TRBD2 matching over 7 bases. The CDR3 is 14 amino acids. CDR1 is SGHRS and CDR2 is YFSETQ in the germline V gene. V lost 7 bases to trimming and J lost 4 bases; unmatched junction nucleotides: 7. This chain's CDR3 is CASVAGEVTGELFF. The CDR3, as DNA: TGCGCCAGCGTGGCGGGAGAGGTCACCGGGGAGCTGTTTTTT.

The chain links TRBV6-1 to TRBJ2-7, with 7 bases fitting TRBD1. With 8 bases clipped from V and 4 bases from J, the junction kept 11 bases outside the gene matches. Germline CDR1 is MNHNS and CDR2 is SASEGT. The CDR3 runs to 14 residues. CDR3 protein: CASGRQGTVYEQYF. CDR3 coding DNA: TGTGCCAGCGGACGACAGGGAACAGTATACGAGCAGTACTTC.

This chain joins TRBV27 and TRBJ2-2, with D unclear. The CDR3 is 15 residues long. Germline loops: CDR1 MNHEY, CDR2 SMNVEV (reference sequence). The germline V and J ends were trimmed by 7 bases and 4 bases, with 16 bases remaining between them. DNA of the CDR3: TGTGCCAGCACCAACCTACTGGCTACCACCGGGGAGCTGTTTTTT. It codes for CASTNLLATTGELFF.

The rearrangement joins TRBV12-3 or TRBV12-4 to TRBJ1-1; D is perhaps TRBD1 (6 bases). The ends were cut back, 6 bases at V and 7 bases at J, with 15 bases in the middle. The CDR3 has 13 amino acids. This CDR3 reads CASRDLGQREAFF. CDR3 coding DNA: TGTGCCAGCAGGGACCTCGGACAGCGTGAAGCTTTCTTT.

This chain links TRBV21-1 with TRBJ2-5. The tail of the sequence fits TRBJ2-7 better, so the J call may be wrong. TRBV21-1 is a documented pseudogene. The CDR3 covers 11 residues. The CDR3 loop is CVSSLQYEQYF. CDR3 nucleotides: TGTGTCAGCAGTTTGCAGTACGAGCAGTACTTC.

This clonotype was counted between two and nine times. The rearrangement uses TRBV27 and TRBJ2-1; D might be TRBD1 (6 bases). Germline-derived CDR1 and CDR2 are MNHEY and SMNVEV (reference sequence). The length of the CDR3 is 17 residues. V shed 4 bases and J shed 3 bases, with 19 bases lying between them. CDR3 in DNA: TGTGCCAGCAGTTCCCCACAGGGATGGGGCTACTACAATGAGCAGTTCTTC. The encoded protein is CASSSPQGWGYYNEQFF.

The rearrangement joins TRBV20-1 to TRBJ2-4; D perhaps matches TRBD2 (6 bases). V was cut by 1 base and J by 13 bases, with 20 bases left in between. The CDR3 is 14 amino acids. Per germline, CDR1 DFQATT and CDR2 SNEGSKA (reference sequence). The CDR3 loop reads CSARVLAQNNEQYF. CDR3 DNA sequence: TGCAGTGCTAGAGTCCTAGCGCAGAACAATGAGCAGTACTTC.

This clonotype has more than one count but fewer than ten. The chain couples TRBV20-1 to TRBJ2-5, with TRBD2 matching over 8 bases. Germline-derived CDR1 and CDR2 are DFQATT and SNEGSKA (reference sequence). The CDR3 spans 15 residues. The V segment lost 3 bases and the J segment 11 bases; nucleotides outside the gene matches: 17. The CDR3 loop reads CSASRGGPVVNEQYF. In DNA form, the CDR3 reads TGCAGTGCTAGCCGCGGGGGGCCGGTAGTCAATGAGCAGTACTTC.

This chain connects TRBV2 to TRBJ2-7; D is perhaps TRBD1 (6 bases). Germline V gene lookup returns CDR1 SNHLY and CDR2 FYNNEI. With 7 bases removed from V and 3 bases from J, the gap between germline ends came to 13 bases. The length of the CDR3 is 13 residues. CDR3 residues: CASTSGVDYEQYF. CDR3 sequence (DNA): TGTGCCAGCACCTCAGGGGTGGACTACGAGCAGTACTTC.

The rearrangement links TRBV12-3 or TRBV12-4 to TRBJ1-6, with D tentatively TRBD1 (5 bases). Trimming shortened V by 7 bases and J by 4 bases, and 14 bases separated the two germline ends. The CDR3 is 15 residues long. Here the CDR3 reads CASTSDRGYNSPLHF. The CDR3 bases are TGTGCCAGCACCTCCGATCGGGGGTATAATTCACCCCTCCACTTT.

The CDR3 loop is CASSPGQVSTFF. The CDR3 DNA sequence: TGTGCCAGCAGCCCTGGACAGGTATCGACTTTCTTT. J is TRBJ1-1 and V is TRBV11-2; TRBD1 matches at 7 bases. The V segment lost 5 bases and the J segment 12 bases; nucleotides outside the gene matches: 9. This CDR3 comprises 12 residues. Germline V gene sequence: CDR1 SGHAT, CDR2 FQNNGV.

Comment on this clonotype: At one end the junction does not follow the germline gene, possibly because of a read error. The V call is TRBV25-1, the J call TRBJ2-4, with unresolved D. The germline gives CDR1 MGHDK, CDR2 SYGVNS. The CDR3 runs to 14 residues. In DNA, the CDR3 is TGTGCCAGCAGTGAGGGGAAAGCCAGAAACATTCAGTACTTC. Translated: CASSEGKARNIQYF.

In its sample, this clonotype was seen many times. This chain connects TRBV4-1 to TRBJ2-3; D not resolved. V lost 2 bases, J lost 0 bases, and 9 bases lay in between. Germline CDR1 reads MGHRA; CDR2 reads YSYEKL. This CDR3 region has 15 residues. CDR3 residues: CASSQIAGSTDTQYF. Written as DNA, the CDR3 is TGCGCCAGCAGCCAAATTGCAGGTAGCACAGATACGCAGTATTTT.

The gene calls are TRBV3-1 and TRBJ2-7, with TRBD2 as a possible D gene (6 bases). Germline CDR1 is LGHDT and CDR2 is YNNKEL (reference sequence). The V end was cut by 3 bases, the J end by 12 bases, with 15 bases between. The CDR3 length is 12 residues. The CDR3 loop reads CASSQSAGFPYF. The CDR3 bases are TGTGCCAGCAGCCAGTCCGCGGGGTTTCCGTACTTC.

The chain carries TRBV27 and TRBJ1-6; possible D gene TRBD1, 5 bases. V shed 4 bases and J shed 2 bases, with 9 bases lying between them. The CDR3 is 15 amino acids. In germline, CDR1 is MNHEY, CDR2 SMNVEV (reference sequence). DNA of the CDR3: TGTGCCAGCAGTTGGACACAGGCCTATAATTCACCCCTCCACTTT. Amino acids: CASSWTQAYNSPLHF.